This passage covers 3 T cell receptor beta chains from one sample sequenced in a study of blood T cell repertoires in COVID-19. TCRdb keeps only in-frame clones here, not all; method: immunoSEQ multiplex PCR. The table records 290,000 or so clones, approximately 85% of them present only once. Source material: peripheral blood. Receptors originate from a middle-aged man with active or convalescent COVID-19.

The chain is built from TRBV5-1 and TRBJ2-1, with TRBD2 matching over 9 bases. The CDR3 spans 14 residues. The germline CDR1 and CDR2 sequences are SGHRS and YFSETQ. V lost 4 bases to trimming and J lost 6 bases; unmatched junction nucleotides: 5. The CDR3 here is CASSPATSGNEQFF. The CDR3 coding sequence is TGCGCCAGCAGCCCTGCGACTAGCGGCAATGAGCAGTTCTTC.

The chain is built from TRBV7-9 and TRBJ2-1, with a tentative D call TRBD1 (6 bases). Deletions cut 5 bases from V and 8 bases from J, with 13 bases between. The CDR3 has 13 amino acids. Germline assignment: CDR1 SEHNR and CDR2 FQNEAQ (reference sequence). CDR3 loop: CASSPRGWDEQFF. CDR3 nucleotide sequence: TGTGCCAGCAGCCCCAGGGGTTGGGATGAGCAGTTCTTC. The full variable domain, rest sourced from reference TRBV7-9 and TRBJ2-1, is DTGVSQNPRHKITKRGQNVTFRCDPISEHNRLYWYRQTLGQGPEFLTYFQNEAQLEKSRLLSDRFSAERPKGSFSTLEIQRTEQGDSAMYLCASSPRGWDEQFFGPGTRLTVL.

The chain employs TRBV30 and TRBJ2-4; 14 positions agree with TRBD2. This CDR3 is built from 15 residues. CDR1 is GTSNPN and CDR2 is SVGIG in the germline V gene (reference sequence). V shed 3 bases, J shed 12 bases, and the junction held 10 bases outside the gene matches. The CDR3 bases are TGTGCCTGGAGGCCCATGGGACTAGCGGGAGCCAATCAGTACTTC. Translating gives CAWRPMGLAGANQYF.